The rows below give T cell receptor beta chains drawn from one sample of a study of radiotherapy plus CTLA-4 blockade in lung cancer. Sequenced by immunoSEQ multiplex PCR; TCRdb stores in-frame clones only, minus some. The table records more than 65,000 clones, over 80% of them present only once. The sample consisted of peripheral blood, taken from a patient treated with radiotherapy plus ipilimumab. These receptors all stem from a human donor with non-small cell lung cancer who had stable disease on radiotherapy plus ipilimumab. The CDR3 runs from the conserved cysteine through the conserved F or W. A D gene is named only where the DNA matches it firmly. Expanded clones get a size class; other rows say once, few or many, or leave the size out.

D: NA
V: TRBV5-1
J: TRBJ2-7
size: NA
CDR3: CASTPGNSYEQYF
DNA: TGCGCCAGCACACCGGGAAACTCCTACGAGCAGTACTTC

D: NA
V: TRBV2
J: TRBJ2-7
size: NA
CDR3: CASSDFVDSYEQYF
DNA: TGTGCCAGCAGTGATTTCGTGGACTCCTACGAGCAGTACTTC

D: TRBD1
V: TRBV7-8
J: TRBJ1-5
size: NA
CDR3: CASSRTGFNSNQPQHF
DNA: TGTGCCAGCAGCAGGACAGGTTTTAATAGCAATCAGCCCCAGCATTTT

D: TRBD2
V: TRBV10-3
J: TRBJ2-7
size: NA
CDR3: CAISAGLAVLEQYF
DNA: TGTGCCATCAGCGCGGGACTAGCAGTACTCGAGCAGTACTTC

D: NA
V: TRBV27
J: TRBJ2-3
size: once
CDR3: CASRTWTDTQYF
DNA: TGTGCCAGCAGAACGTGGACGGATACGCAGTATTTT

D: NA
V: TRBV6-1
J: TRBJ2-3
size: NA
CDR3: CAHLRAGSDTQYF
DNA: TGTGCCCACCTTAGGGCGGGGTCAGATACGCAGTATTTT

D: NA
V: TRBV28
J: TRBJ1-2
size: once
CDR3: CASSLWGGQRGYTF
DNA: TGTGCCAGCAGCCTTTGGGGGGGTCAAAGGGGCTACACCTTC

D: NA
V: TRBV7-6
J: TRBJ1-1
size: NA
CDR3: CASTSIRGLRYEAFF
DNA: TGTGCCAGCACCTCCATAAGGGGCCTTCGGTATGAAGCTTTCTTT

D: NA
V: TRBV9
J: TRBJ1-6
size: medium-sized
CDR3: CASSVEVWTDNNSPLHF
DNA: TGTGCCAGCAGCGTAGAGGTGTGGACGGATAATAATTCACCCCTCCACTTT

D: NA
V: TRBV30
J: TRBJ1-2
size: NA
CDR3: CAWSVKAGYGYTF
DNA: TGTGCCTGGAGTGTAAAGGCAGGCTATGGCTACACCTTC